The entry below gives a single TCR beta chain sequence along with its context. Germline V gives CDR1 KGHSH, CDR2 LQKENI. The CDR3 covers 15 residues. V was clipped by 2 bases and J by 3 bases; unmatched bases: 6. Profiled with immunoSEQ multiplex PCR; TCRdb holds only in-frame clones, not every one. The table shows approximately 46,000 clones, with roughly nine tenths occurring only once. These data originate in a study of T cell changes during pregnancy in multiple sclerosis. Material: CD8+ T cells from peripheral blood mononuclear cells, obtained in the second trimester of pregnancy. The chain recombines TRBV18 with TRBJ2-7, with 8 positions matching TRBD1. This receptor was taken from a female donor with multiple sclerosis, enrolled in a pregnancy study. The CDR3 bases are TGTGCCAGCTCACCAACCGGGACAGGAGACTACGAGCAGTACTTC. Translated: CASSPTGTGDYEQYF.